These 18 T cell receptor beta chains were sequenced from one sample in a study of blood T cell repertoires in COVID-19. The protocol was immunoSEQ multiplex PCR, while the TCRdb copy is restricted to in-frame clones and leaves out a portion. The table shows about 55,000 clones, with roughly 90% occurring only once. The sequencing input was peripheral blood. Every receptor here comes from a man aged 55 to 70 with active COVID-19.

The chain recombines TRBV10-2 with TRBJ1-2; D is uncertain. The CDR3 contains 11 residues. Per the germline V gene, CDR1 is WSHSY and CDR2 is SAAADI. The V gene lost 6 bases and the J gene lost 11 bases, with 13 bases spanning the gap. DNA for the CDR3: TGCGCCAGCAGGGGCGATATCGTATACACCTTC. This encodes CASRGDIVYTF.

V is TRBV9 and J is TRBJ2-6; D possibly corresponds to TRBD1 (5 bases). The CDR3 runs to 16 residues. CDR1 SGDLS and CDR2 YYNGEE come from the germline V gene. V dropped 3 bases and J dropped 2 bases, with 12 bases sitting between them. CDR3 nucleotides: TGTGCCAGCAGCGAGCGACAGTTGCCTGGGGCCAACGTCCTGACTTTC. Its protein is CASSERQLPGANVLTF.

About this clone: Other nucleotide sequences from this sample produce the same CDR3. This chain joins TRBV5-1 and TRBJ2-3; a possible D gene is TRBD2 (5 bases). Looked up from germline, CDR1 is SGHRS and CDR2 is YFSETQ. Trimming stripped 0 bases from V and 3 bases from J, with 8 bases between. The length of the CDR3 is 14 residues. CDR3 DNA: TGCGCCAGCAGCTTGGCAGCGGTGACAGATACGCAGTATTTT. This codes for CASSLAAVTDTQYF. Using reference TRBV5-1 and TRBJ2-3 for the parts outside the CDR3, the full variable domain is KAGVTQTPRYLIKTRGQQVTLSCSPISGHRSVSWYQQTPGQGLQFLFEYFSETQRNKGNFPGRFSGRQFSNSRSEMNVSTLELGDSALYLCASSLAAVTDTQYFGPGTRLTVL.

This clone was observed once. J is TRBJ1-2 and V is TRBV2, with 7 bases fitting TRBD1. The CDR3 is 14 amino acids. Germline V lookup: CDR1 SNHLY, CDR2 FYNNEI. J gave up 2 bases and V 8 bases, and 8 bases lay outside the gene matches. The CDR3 region is CASLRTGINYGYTF. CDR3 in DNA: TGTGCCAGCCTCCGGACAGGCATCAACTATGGCTACACCTTC.

This clone was detected only once. This chain links TRBV9 with TRBJ2-1, with TRBD2 identical over 10 bases. The length of the CDR3 is 17 residues. Germline CDR1 is SGDLS and CDR2 is YYNGEE. V trimming: 0 bases; J trimming: 2 bases; junction bases outside the gene matches: 5. The CDR3 loop reads CASSVATTSGTYNEQFF. The CDR3 DNA follows: TGTGCCAGCAGCGTAGCTACAACTAGCGGGACCTACAATGAGCAGTTCTTC.

The chain joins TRBV19 to TRBJ1-5, with 9 bases aligning to TRBD1. The CDR3 length is 15 residues. The V and J ends lost 7 bases and 7 bases, in that order; junction bases with no gene match: 11. The germline gives CDR1 LNHDA, CDR2 SQIVND (reference sequence). CDR3 sequence reads: CASTNSDRGEQPQHF. Written as DNA, the CDR3 is TGTGCCAGTACTAACTCGGACAGGGGAGAACAGCCCCAGCATTTT.

The V call is TRBV28, the J call TRBJ2-7; 8 bases line up with TRBD2. The V gene's germline CDR1 is MDHEN and CDR2 SYDVKM. The V segment lost 2 bases and the J segment 2 bases; nucleotides outside the gene matches: 5. CDR3 length: 15 residues. CDR3 in amino acids: CASSLTAGGTYEQYF. The CDR3 bases are TGTGCCAGCAGTTTAACGGCGGGAGGCACCTACGAGCAGTACTTC.

V usage is TRBV4-1 and J usage is TRBJ2-1, with TRBD2 matching 8 bases. The CDR3 covers 16 residues. Trimming took 1 base from V and 1 from J; bases not matched to a gene: 3. Germline lookup yields CDR1 MGHRA and CDR2 YSYEKL. Written as DNA, the CDR3 is TGCGCCAGCAGCCAAGTATTAGCGGGATCCTACAATGAGCAGTTCTTC. It is translated as CASSQVLAGSYNEQFF.

The rearrangement uses TRBV5-1 and TRBJ2-7, with TRBD2 matching over 8 bases. V was clipped by 0 bases and J by 7 bases; unmatched bases: 6. The CDR3 sequence is 14 residues long. Germline V gene sequence: CDR1 SGHRS, CDR2 YFSETQ. The CDR3 coding sequence is TGCGCCAGCAGCTTGGAAGCGGGAGTGGTGGAGCAGTACTTC. It translates to CASSLEAGVVEQYF.

V usage is TRBV10-1 and J usage is TRBJ2-3, with TRBD1 matching 8 bases. Unmatched junction bases numbered 2, after V lost 6 bases and J lost 3 bases. The CDR3 runs 13 residues. The V gene's germline CDR1 is WNHNN and CDR2 SYGVQD (reference sequence). In nucleotides, the CDR3 is TGCGCCAGCAGCGACAGGGGTACAGATACGCAGTATTTT. This codes for CASSDRGTDTQYF.

The V call is TRBV15, the J call TRBJ2-3; 10 bases are a match to TRBD2. Trimming cost V 0 bases and J 2 bases; bases outside gene matches: 2. Looked up from germline, CDR1 is LNHNV and CDR2 is YYDKDF (reference sequence). The CDR3 is 16 residues long. For the CDR3, the DNA is TGTGCCACCAGCAGAGAGGGGACTAGCGCCACAGATACGCAGTATTTT. This translates into CATSREGTSATDTQYF.

The chain links TRBV28 to TRBJ1-1; no definite D call. The CDR3 has 14 residues. CDR1 MDHEN and CDR2 SYDVKM come from the germline V gene. Trimming took off 6 bases at V and 0 bases at J, with 11 bases between the two ends. As DNA, the CDR3 is TGTGCCAGCAGCTTTTTTAGAATGAACACTGAAGCTTTCTTT. Residues: CASSFFRMNTEAFF.

V usage is TRBV4-1 and J usage is TRBJ2-3, with D maybe TRBD2 (6 bases). V was shortened by 3 bases and J by 4 bases, with 20 bases between the two germline ends. CDR3 length equals 17 residues. CDR1 MGHRA and CDR2 YSYEKL come from the germline V gene. The CDR3 region is CASSQLAWRDGPDTQYF. The CDR3 DNA is TGCGCCAGCAGCCAGCTGGCGTGGCGGGATGGGCCAGATACGCAGTATTTT.

The rearrangement joins TRBV11-3 to TRBJ2-1, with D possibly matching TRBD2 (6 bases). Trimming took off 3 bases at V and 9 bases at J, with 15 bases between the two ends. Germline CDR1 SGHNT, CDR2 YENEEA. This CDR3 comprises 14 residues. The CDR3 here is CASSLGGGRAEQFF. The CDR3 DNA is TGTGCCAGCAGCTTGGGAGGTGGGCGGGCTGAGCAGTTCTTC.

A note on this clone: The sample contains more than one DNA sequence encoding this CDR3. The chain uses TRBV28 and TRBJ2-7; perhaps TRBD2 as D (7 bases). The germline V gene encodes CDR1 MDHEN and CDR2 SYDVKM. The CDR3 runs 15 residues. The ends were cut back, 2 bases at V and 2 bases at J, with 13 bases in the middle. The CDR3 reads CASSLRGGGAYEQYF. Written as DNA, the CDR3 is TGTGCCAGCAGTTTAAGGGGGGGAGGGGCCTACGAGCAGTACTTC.

This clone was recorded once. The V gene is TRBV18, the J gene TRBJ2-2, with unresolved D. The CDR3 has 16 residues. Trimming cost V 4 bases and J 2 bases, with 14 bases left between them. The germline CDR1 and CDR2 sequences are KGHSH and LQKENI. As DNA, the CDR3 is TGTGCCAGCTCACAATCGCGGCAAGAAAACACCGGGGAGCTGTTTTTT. This sequence encodes CASSQSRQENTGELFF.

This clone is a singleton in its sample. The chain combines TRBV6-5 with TRBJ1-1; D may be TRBD1 (5 bases). The CDR3 sequence is 14 residues long. V was trimmed by 2 bases and J by 1 base, leaving 8 bases between them. Germline lookup yields CDR1 MNHEY and CDR2 SVGAGI. Here the CDR3 DNA reads TGTGCCAGCAGTTACAGGGGTAGGAACACTGAAGCTTTCTTT. Translation: CASSYRGRNTEAFF.

Turning to this clone: The sample carries other DNA sequences with the same CDR3. V usage is TRBV12-3 or TRBV12-4 and J usage is TRBJ1-2, with 9 bases fitting TRBD1. This CDR3 contains 13 residues. V gave up 3 bases and J gave up 4 bases; unmatched junction bases: 0. CDR3 amino acids: CASSLGQGYGYTF. In nucleotides, the CDR3 is TGTGCCAGCAGTTTGGGACAGGGCTATGGCTACACCTTC.